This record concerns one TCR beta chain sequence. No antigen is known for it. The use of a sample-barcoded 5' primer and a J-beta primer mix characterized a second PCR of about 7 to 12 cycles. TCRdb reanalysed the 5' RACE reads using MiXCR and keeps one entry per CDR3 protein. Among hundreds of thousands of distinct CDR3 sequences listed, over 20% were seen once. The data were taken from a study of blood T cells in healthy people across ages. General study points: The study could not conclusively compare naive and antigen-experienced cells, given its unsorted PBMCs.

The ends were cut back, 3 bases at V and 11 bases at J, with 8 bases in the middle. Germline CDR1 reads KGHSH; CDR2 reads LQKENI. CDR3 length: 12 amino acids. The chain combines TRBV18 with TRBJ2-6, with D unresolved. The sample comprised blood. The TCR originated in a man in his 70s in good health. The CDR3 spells CASSPSLDVLTF. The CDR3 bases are TGTGCCAGCTCACCTTCTCTCGACGTCCTGACTTTC.